A single sample is the source of the 17 T cell receptor beta chains below, sequenced in a study of technical replicates of blood from a few donors. Some clones are missing from TCRdb's copy, which holds only in-frame ones; the method was immunoSEQ multiplex PCR. The sample includes nearly 80,000 clones, about 90% of them seen just once. Sequencing used T cells isolated from PBMCs. These receptors were collected from a human donor in good health.

This clone was seen once. The chain has TRBV28 and TRBJ1-1, with D perhaps TRBD1 (5 bases). Trimming took off 3 bases at V and 5 bases at J, with 13 bases between the two ends. Germline V CDR1 and CDR2: MDHEN, SYDVKM. This CDR3 contains 14 residues. CDR3 nucleotides: TGTGCCAGCAGTTTGCCAGGGCGGTGGACTGAAGCTTTCTTT. Amino acid sequence: CASSLPGRWTEAFF.

This chain links TRBV28 with TRBJ1-5; 9 bases are shared with TRBD1. V shed 6 bases and J 0 bases; nucleotides not matched to a gene: 12. The germline V gene encodes CDR1 MDHEN and CDR2 SYDVKM. CDR3 length equals 18 residues. CDR3 sequence: CASSQRDRELYSNQPQHF. In nucleotides, the CDR3 is TGTGCCAGCAGCCAGCGGGACAGGGAACTTTATAGCAATCAGCCCCAGCATTTT.

This clone has a single count. CDR3 region: CASRGTGSGVGYTF. The CDR3 DNA reads TGTGCCAGCAGGGGAACCGGGAGCGGCGTGGGCTACACCTTC. V is TRBV2 and J is TRBJ1-2, with D unclear. Trimming took off 6 bases at V and 8 bases at J, with 19 bases between the two ends. Germline V lookup: CDR1 SNHLY, CDR2 FYNNEI. The CDR3 is 14 residues long. Looking up the rest from reference TRBV2 and TRBJ1-2 gives the full variable domain: EPEVTQTPSHQVTQMGQEVILRCVPISNHLYFYWYRQILGQKVEFLVSFYNNEISEKSEIFDDQFSVERPDGSNFTLKIRSTKLEDSAMYFCASRGTGSGVGYTFGSGTRLTVV.

The V call is TRBV10-3, the J call TRBJ1-2; 9 nucleotides align to TRBD1. Germline assignment: CDR1 ENHRY and CDR2 SYGVKD. CDR3 length: 15 amino acids. V lost 3 bases and J lost 7; bases outside the gene matches: 9. CDR3 nucleotide sequence: TGTGCCATCAGTGACCAAGACAGGGGGGTTACTGGCTACACCTTC. Translated: CAISDQDRGVTGYTF.

The chain employs TRBV7-9 and TRBJ1-3, with 12 bases fitting TRBD1. CDR1 and CDR2 from the germline V gene are SEHNR and FQNEAQ (reference sequence). The V and J ends lost 8 bases and 4 bases, in that order; junction bases with no gene match: 12. The CDR3 loop spans 17 amino acids. DNA of the CDR3: TGTGCCAGCCTACGGGGACAGGGGGCCTTTTCCGGAAACACCATATATTTT. Translated, it gives CASLRGQGAFSGNTIYF.

The rearrangement joins TRBV30 to TRBJ1-2, with D possibly TRBD1 on 5 matching bases. V was shortened by 1 base and J by 8 bases, with 17 bases between the two germline ends. The germline V gene encodes CDR1 GTSNPN and CDR2 SVGIG (reference sequence). CDR3 length equals 14 residues. This chain's CDR3 is CAWSAPDKGWGYTF. The CDR3 coding sequence is TGTGCCTGGAGTGCTCCGGACAAGGGATGGGGCTACACCTTC.

The chain joins TRBV13 to TRBJ1-3; a possible D gene is TRBD1 (5 bases). The germline V gene has CDR1 PRHDT and CDR2 FYEKMQ (reference sequence). The CDR3 covers 15 residues. The V end was cut by 1 base, the J end by 4 bases, with 11 bases between. The CDR3 nucleotides read TGTGCCAGCAGCTTAGCGGGGGGGATAGGAAACACCATATATTTT. Translating gives CASSLAGGIGNTIYF. The entire variable domain, with the rest obtained from reference TRBV13 and TRBJ1-3, is as follows: AAGVIQSPRHLIKEKRETATLKCYPIPRHDTVYWYQQGPGQDPQFLISFYEKMQSDKGSIPDRFSAQQFSDYHSELNMSSLELGDSALYFCASSLAGGIGNTIYFGEGSWLTVV.

The chain combines TRBV5-4 with TRBJ1-5; D is undetermined. Germline V gene data show CDR1 as SGHNT and CDR2 as YYREEE (reference sequence). This CDR3 is 13 amino acids long. V was clipped by 0 bases and J by 4 bases, with 5 bases between them. CDR3 loop: CASSLDGNQPQHF. CDR3 in DNA: TGTGCCAGCAGCTTGGACGGGAATCAGCCCCAGCATTTT.

The chain combines TRBV14 with TRBJ2-3, with 13 bases identical to TRBD2. Unmatched junction bases numbered 17, after V lost 2 bases and J lost 0 bases. Germline-derived CDR1 and CDR2 are SGHDN and FVKESK. The CDR3 has 22 residues. CDR3 in DNA: TGTGCCAGCAGCCAACAACTACCACCGGGACTAGCGGGAATTTTGAGCACAGATACGCAGTATTTT. It specifies CASSQQLPPGLAGILSTDTQYF.

V usage is TRBV5-1 and J usage is TRBJ2-7; possible D gene TRBD1, 7 bases. The CDR3 has 15 amino acids. Germline V gene sequence: CDR1 SGHRS, CDR2 YFSETQ. Trimming took off 1 base at V and 0 bases at J, with 11 bases between the two ends. The CDR3 DNA follows: TGCGCCAGCAGCTTGTGGAGGGACAGCTCCTACGAGCAGTACTTC. It is translated as CASSLWRDSSYEQYF. Looking up the rest from reference TRBV5-1 and TRBJ2-7 gives the full variable domain: KAGVTQTPRYLIKTRGQQVTLSCSPISGHRSVSWYQQTPGQGLQFLFEYFSETQRNKGNFPGRFSGRQFSNSRSEMNVSTLELGDSALYLCASSLWRDSSYEQYFGPGTRLTVT.

CDR3 DNA sequence: TGTGCCAGCAGTCCGGGACTAGCGCACTCCTACGAGCAGTACTTC. This translates into CASSPGLAHSYEQYF. The chain couples TRBV27 to TRBJ2-7; 10 bases line up with TRBD2. The CDR3 spans 15 residues. Germline V gene lookup returns CDR1 MNHEY and CDR2 SMNVEV (reference sequence). V shed 5 bases and J 0 bases; nucleotides not matched to a gene: 4.

This clone occurred once. The chain recombines TRBV7-9 with TRBJ1-1; D is perhaps TRBD1 (6 bases). Looked up from germline, CDR1 is SEHNR and CDR2 is FQNEAQ (reference sequence). V was shortened by 5 bases and J by 3 bases, with 13 bases between the two germline ends. This CDR3 is built from 14 residues. The CDR3 protein is CASSPDRSHTEAFF. The DNA for the CDR3 is TGTGCCAGCAGCCCCGACAGGAGCCACACTGAAGCTTTCTTT.

The rearrangement links TRBV19 to TRBJ2-3; 8 bases align to TRBD2. CDR3 length: 15 residues. Per the germline V gene, CDR1 is LNHDA and CDR2 is SQIVND (reference sequence). After removal of 4 bases from V and 6 bases from J, the junction contained 9 bases not matched to a gene. CDR3 sequence (DNA): TGTGCCAGTAGTAGGCTAGCGGGTAATTTTGATACGCAGTATTTT. This gives the protein CASSRLAGNFDTQYF.

The chain carries TRBV7-9 and TRBJ1-2, with TRBD1 matching 8 bases. The CDR3 contains 15 residues. Germline V gene lookup returns CDR1 SEHNR and CDR2 FQNEAQ (reference sequence). J gave up 4 bases and V 5 bases, and 9 bases lay outside the gene matches. CDR3 loop: CASSLGQGLLYGYTF. The CDR3 nucleotides are TGTGCCAGCAGCCTCGGACAGGGTCTCCTCTATGGCTACACCTTC.

CDR3 nucleotides: TGTGCCAGCAGCTTCGGGACAGCCCCAGCTAATACGCAGTATTTT. Its translation is CASSFGTAPANTQYF. This chain links TRBV5-8 with TRBJ2-3, with TRBD1 identical over 7 bases. This CDR3 region has 15 residues. The junction had 10 bases not matched to a gene; V was cut back by 2 bases and J by 7 bases. Germline-derived CDR1 and CDR2 are SGHTS and YDEGEE. Drawing the rest from reference TRBV5-8 and TRBJ2-3, the complete variable domain is EAGVTQSPTHLIKTRGQQATLRCSPISGHTSVYWYQQALGLGLQFLLWYDEGEERNRGNFPPRFSGRQFPNYSSELNVNALELEDSALYLCASSFGTAPANTQYFGPGTRLTVL.

The chain carries TRBV2 and TRBJ2-7; a weak D match, TRBD2 (6 bases). The length of the CDR3 is 10 residues. Germline-derived CDR1 and CDR2 are SNHLY and FYNNEI. V was clipped by 8 bases and J by 7 bases, with 9 bases between them. The CDR3 reads CASSAGEQYF. The CDR3 coding sequence is TGTGCCAGCTCCGCGGGGGAGCAGTACTTC.

This clone appeared a single time. The V call is TRBV28, the J call TRBJ2-1, with 13 positions matching TRBD2. Germline CDR1 MDHEN, CDR2 SYDVKM. The CDR3 is made up of 17 amino acids. The V gene end was trimmed by 2 bases and the J gene end by 6 bases; junction bases not matched to a gene: 7. The CDR3 DNA reads TGTGCCAGCAGTTTACACGCGGGACTAGCGGGGATCAATGAGCAGTTCTTC. This codes for CASSLHAGLAGINEQFF.